Listed here are 22 T cell receptor beta chains from one sample, sequenced in a study of cytomegalovirus exposure and HLA in healthy donors (dated by TCRdb to 2016 to 2017). Libraries were made using the immunoSEQ multiplex PCR assay. For the multiplex PCR, a mixture combining 60 forward primers for TCR Vbeta segments and 13 reverse primers for TCR Jbeta segments was used. TCRdb obtained this table from immuneACCESS and retained in-frame rearrangements with V and J assigned. These tables miss some clones; where compared with another copy, unresolved V genes account for less than half of the shortfall, and the remainder is unexplained. Counted in this sample were under 80,000 clones; 68% of them appeared once. The ten most abundant clones make up just over 2% of the sample. Sequencing used PBMCs. Receptor source: a woman aged 30 to 39 in good health and CMV-seronegative.

V gene TRBV30 combines with J gene TRBJ1-2; no clear D. The ends were cut back, 2 bases at V and 1 base at J, with 11 bases in the middle. This CDR3 has 14 residues. Germline CDR1 reads GTSNPN; CDR2 reads SVGIG (reference sequence). CDR3 DNA sequence: TGTGCCTGGAGTCAAGTCGGTTTTAACTATGGCTACACCTTC. This encodes CAWSQVGFNYGYTF.

This clone was found a few times. V is TRBV6-5 and J is TRBJ2-5, with TRBD2 as a possible D gene (6 bases). V was pared by 7 bases and J by 2 bases, with 17 bases between. Germline-derived CDR1 and CDR2 are MNHEY and SVGAGI. The CDR3 length is 15 residues. CDR3: CASTSLRGYQETQYF. CDR3 nucleotide sequence: TGTGCCAGCACCAGCCTCCGGGGGTATCAAGAGACCCAGTACTTC.

The chain couples TRBV5-6 to TRBJ2-3; D is ambiguous. There are 16 residues in the CDR3. Germline V gene sequence: CDR1 SGHDT, CDR2 YYEEEE. The germline V and J ends were trimmed by 0 bases and 0 bases, with 11 bases remaining between them. The CDR3 DNA is TGTGCCAGCAGCTTGGCCTCGGGTTATAGCACAGATACGCAGTATTTT. It is translated as CASSLASGYSTDTQYF.

V and J are TRBV4-3 and TRBJ1-4; D unresolved. The CDR3 spans 18 residues. V lost 0 bases, J lost 4 bases, and 18 bases lay in between. Germline V gene sequence: CDR1 LGHNA, CDR2 YSLEER. Here the CDR3 reads CASSQDLLWGAFNEKLFF. CDR3 DNA sequence: TGCGCCAGCAGCCAAGACCTCCTTTGGGGAGCCTTTAATGAAAAACTGTTTTTT.

The chain couples TRBV5-1 to TRBJ2-7, with TRBD2 identical over 9 bases. This CDR3 has 16 residues. With 6 bases clipped from V and 6 bases from J, the junction kept 16 bases outside the gene matches. CDR1 is SGHRS and CDR2 is YFSETQ in the germline V gene. CDR3: CASTPSGGLPLSEQYF. In DNA form, the CDR3 reads TGCGCCAGCACCCCAAGCGGGGGGCTTCCATTAAGCGAGCAGTACTTC.

The chain has TRBV11-3 and TRBJ2-1, with a weak D call TRBD2 (5 bases). V dropped 8 bases and J dropped 4 bases, with 15 bases sitting between them. CDR3 size: 14 residues. Germline loops: CDR1 SGHNT, CDR2 YENEEA. Written as DNA, the CDR3 is TGTGCCAGCCGGCGGACTGAGGCTTACAATGAGCAGTTCTTC. Translating gives CASRRTEAYNEQFF.

This chain links TRBV18 with TRBJ1-2, with 9 bases aligning to TRBD1. Germline CDR1 and CDR2: KGHSH and LQKENI. This CDR3 region has 15 residues. J lost 0 bases, V lost 2 bases, and 1 base had no gene match. The CDR3 coding sequence is TGTGCCAGCTCACCAAACAGGGGGCCTAACTATGGCTACACCTTC. Translating gives CASSPNRGPNYGYTF.

Worth noting for this clone: A junction boundary mismatches the germline segment, possibly from a read error. The chain links TRBV7-9 to TRBJ1-1; 7 bases are a match to TRBD1. From germline, CDR1 is SEHNR and CDR2 FQNEAQ (reference sequence). The CDR3 totals 15 residues. CDR3 protein: CASSWVGGMNTEAFF. CDR3 sequence (DNA): TGCGCCAGCAGCTGGGTAGGGGGCATGAACACTGAAGCTTTCTTT.

This clone was seen more than once but under ten times. The rearrangement joins TRBV29-1 to TRBJ2-3; D may be TRBD1 (7 bases). V shed 4 bases and J shed 0 bases, with 11 bases lying between them. Germline V gene data show CDR1 as SQVTM and CDR2 as ANQGSEA. The CDR3 contains 14 residues. The DNA of the CDR3 is TGCAGCGTTGCTCAGGGGGGTAGCACAGATACGCAGTATTTT. This encodes CSVAQGGSTDTQYF.

The chain couples TRBV5-1 to TRBJ1-4; the D gene is possibly TRBD1 (5 bases). V lost 0 bases and J lost 7, with 13 bases in between. The CDR3 is 15 amino acids. The germline CDR1 and CDR2 sequences are SGHRS and YFSETQ. The CDR3 DNA is TGCGCCAGCAGCTTGGGAACAGGACAAGGTGAAAAACTGTTTTTT. As protein: CASSLGTGQGEKLFF.

The chain combines TRBV18 with TRBJ1-1; D possibly corresponds to TRBD1 (6 bases). Germline V gene data show CDR1 as KGHSH and CDR2 as LQKENI. The CDR3 covers 15 residues. V dropped 3 bases and J dropped 6 bases, with 17 bases sitting between them. The CDR3 is CASSPSGQPRAEAFF. As DNA, the CDR3 is TGTGCCAGCTCACCCTCGGGACAACCTAGGGCTGAAGCTTTCTTT. Filled out from reference TRBV18 and TRBJ1-1, the complete variable domain reads NAGVMQNPRHLVRRRGQEARLRCSPMKGHSHVYWYRQLPEEGLKFMVYLQKENIIDESGMPKERFSAEFPKEGPSILRIQQVVRGDSAAYFCASSPSGQPRAEAFFGQGTRLTVV.

V is TRBV10-3 and J is TRBJ1-5; D ambiguous. Germline CDR1 reads ENHRY; CDR2 reads SYGVKD. The CDR3 consists of 15 residues. The V gene lost 0 bases and the J gene lost 4 bases, with 10 bases spanning the gap. The CDR3 sequence: CAISESEFENQPQHF. The DNA for the CDR3 is TGTGCCATCAGTGAGTCAGAGTTCGAGAATCAGCCCCAGCATTTT.

The chain links TRBV29-1 to TRBJ1-1, with 8 bases identical to TRBD1. Per the germline V gene, CDR1 is SQVTM and CDR2 is ANQGSEA. CDR3 length equals 13 residues. V trimming: 4 bases; J trimming: 4 bases; junction bases outside the gene matches: 5. The CDR3 spells CSVARTGSTEAFF. DNA of the CDR3: TGCAGCGTTGCCAGGACAGGGTCCACTGAAGCTTTCTTT.

This clone has just a few counts. V usage is TRBV5-1 and J usage is TRBJ1-1; D possibly corresponds to TRBD1 (5 bases). V was trimmed by 0 bases and J by 4 bases, leaving 13 bases between them. Germline CDR1 and CDR2: SGHRS and YFSETQ. CDR3 size: 15 residues. The chain's CDR3 is CASSLASAGGTEAFF. The DNA of the CDR3 is TGCGCCAGCAGCTTGGCCTCGGCGGGGGGCACTGAAGCTTTCTTT.

V gene TRBV6-1 combines with J gene TRBJ1-1, with 10 bases that match TRBD1. The CDR3 has 14 residues. With 5 bases clipped from V and 6 bases from J, the junction kept 6 bases outside the gene matches. Germline V gene sequence: CDR1 MNHNS, CDR2 SASEGT. The CDR3 here is CASSPGQGIPEAFF. CDR3 in DNA: TGTGCCAGCAGTCCGGGACAGGGGATTCCTGAAGCTTTCTTT.

The rearrangement uses TRBV19 and TRBJ2-3; D gene ambiguous. The CDR3 sequence is 13 residues long. Deletions cut 2 bases from V and 5 bases from J, with 8 bases between. Germline V gives CDR1 LNHDA, CDR2 SQIVND (reference sequence). The CDR3 sequence: CASSIPPGDTQYF. Here the CDR3 DNA reads TGTGCCAGTAGTATACCCCCGGGAGATACGCAGTATTTT.

V gene TRBV19 combines with J gene TRBJ1-6; D is unclear. Trimming took 3 bases from V and 7 from J, leaving 13 bases between them. Germline V gene sequence: CDR1 LNHDA, CDR2 SQIVND (reference sequence). CDR3 length: 15 amino acids. The CDR3 DNA reads TGTGCCAGTAGTATCCGGGCCGGGGAGAATTCACCCCTCCACTTT. This gives the protein CASSIRAGENSPLHF. Together with reference TRBV19 and TRBJ1-6, the CDR3 gives the full variable domain: DGGITQSPKYLFRKEGQNVTLSCEQNLNHDAMYWYRQDPGQGLRLIYYSQIVNDFQKGDIAEGYSVSREKKESFPLTVTSAQKNPTAFYLCASSIRAGENSPLHFGNGTRLTVT.

This clone has a handful of counts. This could be a read error, since a much larger clone is one nucleotide away. The chain has TRBV27 and TRBJ1-2; D perhaps matches TRBD1 (6 bases). CDR3 length: 14 residues. The germline V gene encodes CDR1 MNHEY and CDR2 SMNVEV (reference sequence). Deletions cut 4 bases from V and 9 bases from J, with 18 bases between. The CDR3 is CASSSKSGVVRYTF. The CDR3 DNA reads TGTGCCAGCAGTTCCAAATCAGGGGTTGTGCGCTACACCTTC.

The chain joins TRBV19 to TRBJ1-1; D gene uncertain. Trimming removed 7 bases from V and 4 bases from J, with 16 bases in between. The CDR3 loop spans 14 amino acids. CDR1 is LNHDA and CDR2 is SQIVND in the germline V gene (reference sequence). The CDR3 protein is CASNGRGWTTEAFF. The CDR3 region has the DNA TGTGCCAGTAATGGGCGGGGTTGGACCACTGAAGCTTTCTTT.

The V call is TRBV2, the J call TRBJ1-5; D is unresolved. The germline V gene encodes CDR1 SNHLY and CDR2 FYNNEI. Trimming removed 4 bases at V and 3 bases at J, with 10 bases between. The CDR3 totals 14 residues. CDR3 sequence (DNA): TGTGCCAGCAGTGCCCTCAGGAACAATCAGCCCCAGCATTTT. Its protein is CASSALRNNQPQHF.

This chain joins TRBV10-3 and TRBJ2-2, with TRBD1 matching over 7 bases. Germline V CDR1 and CDR2: ENHRY, SYGVKD. This CDR3 comprises 16 residues. J lost 1 base, V lost 4 bases, and 6 bases had no gene match. The CDR3 is CAISVDRDRNTGELFF. CDR3 nucleotide sequence: TGTGCCATCAGTGTCGACAGGGACCGGAACACCGGGGAGCTGTTTTTT.

This clone has a handful of counts. V and J are TRBV5-1 and TRBJ2-1; no reliable D call. This CDR3 is built from 12 residues. Germline CDR1 and CDR2: SGHRS and YFSETQ. Trimming removed 5 bases from V and 4 bases from J, with 7 bases in between. The CDR3: CASREAYNEQFF. The CDR3, as DNA: TGCGCCAGCAGGGAAGCGTACAATGAGCAGTTCTTC.